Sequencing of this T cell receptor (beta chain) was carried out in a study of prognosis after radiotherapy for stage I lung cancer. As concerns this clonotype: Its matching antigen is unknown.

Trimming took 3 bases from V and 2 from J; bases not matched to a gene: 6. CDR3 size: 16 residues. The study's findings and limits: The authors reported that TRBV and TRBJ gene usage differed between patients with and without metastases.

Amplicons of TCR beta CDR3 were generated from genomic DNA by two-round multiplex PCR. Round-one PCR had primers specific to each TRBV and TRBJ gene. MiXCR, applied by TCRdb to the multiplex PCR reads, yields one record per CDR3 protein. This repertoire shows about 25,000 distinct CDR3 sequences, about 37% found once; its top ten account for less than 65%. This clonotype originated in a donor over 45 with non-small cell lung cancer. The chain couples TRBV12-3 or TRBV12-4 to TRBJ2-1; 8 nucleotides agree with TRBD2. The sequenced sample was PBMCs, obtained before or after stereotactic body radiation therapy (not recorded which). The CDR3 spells CASSLGSGMTYNEQFF. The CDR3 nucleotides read TGTGCCAGCAGTTTGGGTAGCGGGATGACCTACAATGAGCAGTTCTTC.